This T cell receptor beta chain was documented in a study of blood T cell repertoires in COVID-19. At the level of the study: PBMCs, B-cell-depleted T cells, or T cells provided the cDNA or gDNA that made up the material.

The CDR3 runs to 14 residues. The germline V and J ends were trimmed by 1 base and 5 bases, with 11 bases remaining between them. Germline CDR1 and CDR2: SNHLY and FYNNEI. Profiled with immunoSEQ multiplex PCR; TCRdb holds only in-frame clones, not every one. The sample shows roughly 250,000 clones, 90% of them seen only once. Source material: PBMCs or T cells enriched from blood (not recorded which). The sequence derives from a man in his fifties or sixties who had been exposed to COVID-19. The chain couples TRBV2 to TRBJ1-2, with D unresolved. CDR3 nucleotides: TGTGCCAGCAGTGAAGGTAGCAGTCTTTATGGCTACACCTTC. Its translation is CASSEGSSLYGYTF.